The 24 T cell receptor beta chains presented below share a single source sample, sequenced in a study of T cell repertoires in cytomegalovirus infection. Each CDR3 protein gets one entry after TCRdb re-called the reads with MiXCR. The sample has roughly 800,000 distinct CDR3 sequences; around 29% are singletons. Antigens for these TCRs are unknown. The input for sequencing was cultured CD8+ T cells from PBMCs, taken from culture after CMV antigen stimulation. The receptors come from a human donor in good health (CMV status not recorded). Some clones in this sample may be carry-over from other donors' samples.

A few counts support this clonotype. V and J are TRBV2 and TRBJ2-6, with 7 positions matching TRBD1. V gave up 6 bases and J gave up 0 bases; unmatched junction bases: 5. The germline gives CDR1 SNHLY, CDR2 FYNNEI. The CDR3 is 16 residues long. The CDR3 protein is CASRGTERSGANVLTF. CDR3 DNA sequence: TGTGCCAGCAGGGGGACAGAACGCTCTGGGGCCAACGTCCTGACTTTC. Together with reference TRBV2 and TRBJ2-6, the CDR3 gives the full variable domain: EPEVTQTPSHQVTQMGQEVILRCVPISNHLYFYWYRQILGQKVEFLVSFYNNEISEKSEIFDDQFSVERPDGSNFTLKIRSTKLEDSAMYFCASRGTERSGANVLTFGAGSRLTVL.

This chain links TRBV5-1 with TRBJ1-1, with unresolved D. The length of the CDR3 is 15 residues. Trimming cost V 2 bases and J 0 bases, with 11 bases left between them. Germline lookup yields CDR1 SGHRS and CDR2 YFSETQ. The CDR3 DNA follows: TGCGCCAGCAGCTTAAAAGGGAGTATGAACACTGAAGCTTTCTTT. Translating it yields CASSLKGSMNTEAFF.

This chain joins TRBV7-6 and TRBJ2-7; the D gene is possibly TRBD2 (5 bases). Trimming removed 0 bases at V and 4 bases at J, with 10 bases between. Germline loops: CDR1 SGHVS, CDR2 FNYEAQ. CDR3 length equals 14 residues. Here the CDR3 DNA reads TGTGCCAGCAGCTTAGCCGGGAACCCATACGAGCAGTACGTC. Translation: CASSLAGNPYEQYV.

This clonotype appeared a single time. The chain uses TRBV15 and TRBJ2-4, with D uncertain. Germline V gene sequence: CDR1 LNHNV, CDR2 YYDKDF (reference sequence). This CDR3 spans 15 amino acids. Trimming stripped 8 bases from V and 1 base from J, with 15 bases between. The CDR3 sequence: CATEAVRGAKNIQYF. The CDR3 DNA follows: TGTGCCACCGAGGCCGTCCGTGGTGCCAAAAACATTCAGTACTTC.

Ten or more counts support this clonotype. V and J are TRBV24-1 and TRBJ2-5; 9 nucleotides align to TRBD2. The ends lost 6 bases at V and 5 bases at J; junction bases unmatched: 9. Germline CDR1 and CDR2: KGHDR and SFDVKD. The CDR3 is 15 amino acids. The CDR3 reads CATSNSGGSPETQYF. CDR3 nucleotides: TGTGCCACCAGTAATAGCGGGGGATCTCCTGAGACCCAGTACTTC.

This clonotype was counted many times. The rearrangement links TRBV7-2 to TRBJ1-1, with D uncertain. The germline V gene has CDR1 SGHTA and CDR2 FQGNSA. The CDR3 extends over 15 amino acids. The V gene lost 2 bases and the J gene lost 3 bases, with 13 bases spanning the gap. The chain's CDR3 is CASSLKGLPYTEAFF. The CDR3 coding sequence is TGTGCCAGCAGCTTAAAGGGTCTACCCTACACTGAAGCTTTCTTT.

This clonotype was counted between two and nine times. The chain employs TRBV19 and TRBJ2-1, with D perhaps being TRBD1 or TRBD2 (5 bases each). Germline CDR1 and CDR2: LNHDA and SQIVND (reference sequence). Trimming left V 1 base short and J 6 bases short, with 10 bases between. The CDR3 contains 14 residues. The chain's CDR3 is CASSIVDGANEQFF. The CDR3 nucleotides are TGTGCCAGTAGTATAGTAGACGGGGCCAATGAGCAGTTCTTC.

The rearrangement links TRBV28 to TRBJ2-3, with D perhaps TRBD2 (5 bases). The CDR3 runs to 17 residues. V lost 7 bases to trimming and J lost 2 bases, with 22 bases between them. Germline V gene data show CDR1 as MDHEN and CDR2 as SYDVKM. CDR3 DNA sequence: TGTGCCAGCACAAGCGTAGAGAGGAGGCAAATCACAGATACGCAGTATTTT. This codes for CASTSVERRQITDTQYF.

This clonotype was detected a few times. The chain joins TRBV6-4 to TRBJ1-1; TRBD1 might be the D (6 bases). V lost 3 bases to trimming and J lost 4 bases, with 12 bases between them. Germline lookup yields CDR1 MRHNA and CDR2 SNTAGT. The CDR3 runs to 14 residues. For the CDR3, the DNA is TGTGCCAGCAGTGAGGGCAGGGGCGTCACTGAAGCTTTCTTT. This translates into CASSEGRGVTEAFF.

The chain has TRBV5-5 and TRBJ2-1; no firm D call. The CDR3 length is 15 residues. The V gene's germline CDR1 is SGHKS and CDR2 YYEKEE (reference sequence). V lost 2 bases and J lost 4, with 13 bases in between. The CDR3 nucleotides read TGTGCCAGCAGCTTTATTACAGCAACTTACAATGAGCAGTTCTTC. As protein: CASSFITATYNEQFF.

As DNA, the CDR3 is TGTGCCAGCAGTCGGTCACCCGCTAACTATGGCTACACCTTC. Its protein product is CASSRSPANYGYTF. This chain uses TRBV2 with TRBJ1-2; no firm D call. The V end was cut by 5 bases, the J end by 0 bases, with 10 bases between. This CDR3 region has 14 residues. Germline lookup yields CDR1 SNHLY and CDR2 FYNNEI.

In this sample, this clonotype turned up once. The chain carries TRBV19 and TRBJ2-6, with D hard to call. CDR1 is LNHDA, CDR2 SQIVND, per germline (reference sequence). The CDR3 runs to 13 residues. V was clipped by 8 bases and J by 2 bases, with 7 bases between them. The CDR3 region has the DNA TGTGCCAGTGAGGATCCTGGGGCCAACGTCCTGACTTTC. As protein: CASEDPGANVLTF.

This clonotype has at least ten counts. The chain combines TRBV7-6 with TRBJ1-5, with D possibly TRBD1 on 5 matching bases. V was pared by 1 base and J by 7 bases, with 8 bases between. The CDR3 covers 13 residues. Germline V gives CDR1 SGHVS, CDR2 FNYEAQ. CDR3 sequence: CASSLGEGQPQHF. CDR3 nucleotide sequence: TGTGCCAGCAGCTTAGGCGAGGGGCAGCCCCAGCATTTT.

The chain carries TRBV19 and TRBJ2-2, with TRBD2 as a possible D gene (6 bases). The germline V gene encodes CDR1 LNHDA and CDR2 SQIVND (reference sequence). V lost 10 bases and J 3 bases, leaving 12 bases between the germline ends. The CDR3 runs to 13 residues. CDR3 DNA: TGTGCCACGGGACTCCAATACACCGGGGAGCTGTTTTTT. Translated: CATGLQYTGELFF.

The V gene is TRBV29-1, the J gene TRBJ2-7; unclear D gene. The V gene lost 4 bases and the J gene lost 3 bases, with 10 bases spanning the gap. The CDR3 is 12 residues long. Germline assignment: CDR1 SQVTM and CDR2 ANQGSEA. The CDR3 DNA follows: TGCAGCGTTGTCGGCCCAAACTACGAGCAGTACGTC. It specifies CSVVGPNYEQYV.

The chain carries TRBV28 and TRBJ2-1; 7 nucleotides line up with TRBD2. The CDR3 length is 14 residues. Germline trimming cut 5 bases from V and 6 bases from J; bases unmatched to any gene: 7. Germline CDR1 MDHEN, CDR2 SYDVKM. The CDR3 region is CASSQIRLANEQFF. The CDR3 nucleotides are TGTGCCAGCAGTCAAATAAGACTAGCCAATGAGCAGTTCTTC.

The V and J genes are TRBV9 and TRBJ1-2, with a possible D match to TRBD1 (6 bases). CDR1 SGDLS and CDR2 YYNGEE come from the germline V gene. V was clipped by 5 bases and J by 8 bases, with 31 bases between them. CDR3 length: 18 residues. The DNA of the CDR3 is TGTGCCAGCAGTTCGCCTAACAGGGAACCCACTTCGGTTGGGGGCTACACCTTC. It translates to CASSSPNREPTSVGGYTF.

This CDR3 is CASSEGARAANEKLFF. The CDR3 DNA follows: TGTGCCAGCAGTGAAGGAGCCAGGGCCGCTAATGAAAAACTGTTTTTT. The chain combines TRBV6-1 with TRBJ1-4; weak D call: TRBD1 (5 bases). The germline V gene encodes CDR1 MNHNS and CDR2 SASEGT. There are 16 residues in the CDR3. Trimming removed 1 base from V and 3 bases from J, with 12 bases in between.

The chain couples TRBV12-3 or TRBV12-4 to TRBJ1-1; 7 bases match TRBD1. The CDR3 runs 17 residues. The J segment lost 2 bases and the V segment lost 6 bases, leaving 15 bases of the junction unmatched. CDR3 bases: TGTGCCAGCAGCTTTGGGAGGGGAGGGGGCGGTAACACTGAAGCTTTCTTT. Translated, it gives CASSFGRGGGGNTEAFF.

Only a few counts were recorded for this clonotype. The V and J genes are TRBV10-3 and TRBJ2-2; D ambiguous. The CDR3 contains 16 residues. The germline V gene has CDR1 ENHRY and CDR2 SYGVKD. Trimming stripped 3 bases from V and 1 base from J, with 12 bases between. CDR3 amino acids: CAISDSGAGNTGELFF. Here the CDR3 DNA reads TGTGCCATCAGTGACTCCGGAGCCGGGAACACCGGGGAGCTGTTTTTT.

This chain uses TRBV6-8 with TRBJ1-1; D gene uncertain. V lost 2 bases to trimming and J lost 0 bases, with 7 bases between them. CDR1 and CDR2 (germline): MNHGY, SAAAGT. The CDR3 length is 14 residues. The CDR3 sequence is CASSYELLNTEAFF. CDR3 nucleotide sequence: TGTGCCAGCAGTTACGAATTATTGAACACTGAAGCTTTCTTT.

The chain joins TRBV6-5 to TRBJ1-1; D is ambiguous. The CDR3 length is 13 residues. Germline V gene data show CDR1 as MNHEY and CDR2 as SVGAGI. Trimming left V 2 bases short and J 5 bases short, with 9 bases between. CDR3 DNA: TGTGCCAGCAGTTACGTGGGCGCGACTGAAGCTTTCTTT. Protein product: CASSYVGATEAFF.

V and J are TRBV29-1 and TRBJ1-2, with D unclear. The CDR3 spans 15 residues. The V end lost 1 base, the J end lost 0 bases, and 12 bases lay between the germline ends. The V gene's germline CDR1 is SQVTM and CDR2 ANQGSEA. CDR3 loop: CSVEGAEFSNYGYTF. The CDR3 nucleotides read TGCAGCGTTGAAGGGGCGGAATTCTCTAACTATGGCTACACCTTC.

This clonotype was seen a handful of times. CDR3 protein: CASSMGTGSYEQYF. CDR3 coding DNA: TGTGCCAGTAGTATGGGGACAGGATCCTACGAGCAGTACTTC. The chain couples TRBV19 to TRBJ2-7, with 8 bases fitting TRBD1. Germline V lookup: CDR1 LNHDA, CDR2 SQIVND (reference sequence). The junction had 2 bases not matched to a gene; V was cut back by 3 bases and J by 1 base. This CDR3 has 14 amino acids.